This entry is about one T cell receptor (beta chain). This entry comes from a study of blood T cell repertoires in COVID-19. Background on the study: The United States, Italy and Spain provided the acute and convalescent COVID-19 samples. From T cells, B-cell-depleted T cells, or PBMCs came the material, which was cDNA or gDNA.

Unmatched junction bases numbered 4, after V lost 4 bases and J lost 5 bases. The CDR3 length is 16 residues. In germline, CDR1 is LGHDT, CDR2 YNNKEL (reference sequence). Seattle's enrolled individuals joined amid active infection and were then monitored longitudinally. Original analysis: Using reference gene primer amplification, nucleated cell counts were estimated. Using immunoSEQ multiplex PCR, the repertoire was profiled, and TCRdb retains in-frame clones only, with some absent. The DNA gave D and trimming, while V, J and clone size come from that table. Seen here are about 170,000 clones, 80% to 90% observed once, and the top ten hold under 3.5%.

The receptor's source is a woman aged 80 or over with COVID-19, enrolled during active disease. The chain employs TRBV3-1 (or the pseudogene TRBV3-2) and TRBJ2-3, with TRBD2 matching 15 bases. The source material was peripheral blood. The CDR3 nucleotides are TGTGCCAGCAGCCTGGGACTAGCGGGGGGTGTAGATACGCAGTATTTT. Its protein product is CASSLGLAGGVDTQYF.